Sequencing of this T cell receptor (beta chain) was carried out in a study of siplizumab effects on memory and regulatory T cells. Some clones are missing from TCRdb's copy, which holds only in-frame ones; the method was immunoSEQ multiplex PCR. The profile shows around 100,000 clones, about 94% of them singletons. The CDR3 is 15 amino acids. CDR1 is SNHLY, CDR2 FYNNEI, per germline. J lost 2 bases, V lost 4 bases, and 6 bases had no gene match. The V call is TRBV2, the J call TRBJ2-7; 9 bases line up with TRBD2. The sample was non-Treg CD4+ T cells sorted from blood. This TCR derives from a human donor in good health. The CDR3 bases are TGTGCCAGCAGTGCTAGGACTAGCGATGCCTACGAGCAGTACTTC. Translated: CASSARTSDAYEQYF.